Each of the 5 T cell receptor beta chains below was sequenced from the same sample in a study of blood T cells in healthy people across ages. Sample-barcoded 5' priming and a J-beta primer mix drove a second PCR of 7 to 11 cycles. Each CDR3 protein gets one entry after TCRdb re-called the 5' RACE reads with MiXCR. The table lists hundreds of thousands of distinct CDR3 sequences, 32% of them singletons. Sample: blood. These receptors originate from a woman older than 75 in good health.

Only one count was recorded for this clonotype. CDR3: CAISESRGRTNQPQHF. As DNA, the CDR3 is TGTGCCATCAGTGAGTCGAGGGGCAGAACTAATCAGCCCCAGCATTTT. This chain uses TRBV10-3 with TRBJ1-5; a weak D match, TRBD1 (5 bases). In germline, CDR1 is ENHRY, CDR2 SYGVKD. V was pared by 0 bases and J by 4 bases, with 13 bases between. This CDR3 has 16 residues.

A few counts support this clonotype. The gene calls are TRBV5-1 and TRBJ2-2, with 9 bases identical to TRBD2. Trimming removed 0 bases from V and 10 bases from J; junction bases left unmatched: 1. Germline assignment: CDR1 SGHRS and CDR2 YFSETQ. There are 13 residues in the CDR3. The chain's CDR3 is CASSLGGLAELFF. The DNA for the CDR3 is TGCGCCAGCAGCTTGGGGGGACTAGCGGAGCTGTTTTTT.

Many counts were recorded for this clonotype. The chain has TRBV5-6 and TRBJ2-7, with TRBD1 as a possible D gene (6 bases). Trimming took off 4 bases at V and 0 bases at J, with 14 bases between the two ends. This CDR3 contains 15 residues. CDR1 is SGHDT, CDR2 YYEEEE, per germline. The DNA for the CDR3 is TGTGCCAGCAGCGCCGACAGGACCAGCTCCTACGAGCAGTACTTC. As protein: CASSADRTSSYEQYF. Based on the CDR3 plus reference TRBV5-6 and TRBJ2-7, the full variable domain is DAGVTQSPTHLIKTRGQQVTLRCSPKSGHDTVSWYQQALGQGPQFIFQYYEEEERQRGNFPDRFSGHQFPNYSSELNVNALLLGDSALYLCASSADRTSSYEQYFGPGTRLTVT.

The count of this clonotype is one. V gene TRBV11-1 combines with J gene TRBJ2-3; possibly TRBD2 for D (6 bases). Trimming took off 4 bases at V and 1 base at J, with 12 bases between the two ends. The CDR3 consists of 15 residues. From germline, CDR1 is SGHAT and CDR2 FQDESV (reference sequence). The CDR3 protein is CASSSVGGGTDTQYF. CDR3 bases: TGTGCCAGCAGCTCAGTGGGGGGTGGCACAGATACGCAGTATTTT.

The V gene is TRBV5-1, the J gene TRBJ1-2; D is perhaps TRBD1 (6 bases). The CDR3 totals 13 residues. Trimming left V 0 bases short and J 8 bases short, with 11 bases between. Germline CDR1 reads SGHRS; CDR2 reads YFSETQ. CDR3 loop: CASSLAAGEGYTF. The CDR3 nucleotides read TGCGCCAGCAGCTTGGCCGCAGGGGAGGGCTACACCTTC. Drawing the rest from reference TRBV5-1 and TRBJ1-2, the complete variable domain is KAGVTQTPRYLIKTRGQQVTLSCSPISGHRSVSWYQQTPGQGLQFLFEYFSETQRNKGNFPGRFSGRQFSNSRSEMNVSTLELGDSALYLCASSLAAGEGYTFGSGTRLTVV.